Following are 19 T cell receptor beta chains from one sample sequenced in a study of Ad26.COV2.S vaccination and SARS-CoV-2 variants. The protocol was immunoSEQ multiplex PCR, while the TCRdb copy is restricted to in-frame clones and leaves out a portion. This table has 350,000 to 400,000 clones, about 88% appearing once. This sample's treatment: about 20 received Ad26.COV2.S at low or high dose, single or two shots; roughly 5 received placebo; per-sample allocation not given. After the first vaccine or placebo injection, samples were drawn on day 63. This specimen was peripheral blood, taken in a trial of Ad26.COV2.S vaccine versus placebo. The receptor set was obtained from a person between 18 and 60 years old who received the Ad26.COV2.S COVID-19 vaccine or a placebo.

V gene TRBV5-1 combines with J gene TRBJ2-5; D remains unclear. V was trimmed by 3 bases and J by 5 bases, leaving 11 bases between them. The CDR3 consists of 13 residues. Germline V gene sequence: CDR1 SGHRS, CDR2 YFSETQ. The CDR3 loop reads CASSYSPLETQYF. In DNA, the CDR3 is TGCGCCAGCAGCTACTCCCCCCTGGAGACCCAGTACTTC. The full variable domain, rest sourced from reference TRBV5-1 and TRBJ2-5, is KAGVTQTPRYLIKTRGQQVTLSCSPISGHRSVSWYQQTPGQGLQFLFEYFSETQRNKGNFPGRFSGRQFSNSRSEMNVSTLELGDSALYLCASSYSPLETQYFGPGTRLLVL.

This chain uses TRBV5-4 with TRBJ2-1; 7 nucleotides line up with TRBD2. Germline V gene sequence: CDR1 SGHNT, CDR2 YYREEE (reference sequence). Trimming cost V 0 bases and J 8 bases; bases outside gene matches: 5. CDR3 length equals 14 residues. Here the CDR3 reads CASSLEEGRDEQFF. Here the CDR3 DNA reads TGTGCCAGCAGCTTGGAAGAGGGGAGGGATGAGCAGTTCTTC.

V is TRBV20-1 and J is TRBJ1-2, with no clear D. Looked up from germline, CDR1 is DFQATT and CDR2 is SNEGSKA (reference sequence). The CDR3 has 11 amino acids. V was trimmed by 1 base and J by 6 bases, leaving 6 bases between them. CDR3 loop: CSARVKDGYTF. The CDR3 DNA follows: TGCAGTGCTAGAGTTAAGGATGGCTACACCTTC.

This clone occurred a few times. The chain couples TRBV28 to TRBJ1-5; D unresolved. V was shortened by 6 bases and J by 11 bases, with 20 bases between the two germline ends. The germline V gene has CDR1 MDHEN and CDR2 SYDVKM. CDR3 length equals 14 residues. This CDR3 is CASRPAGSPRAQHF. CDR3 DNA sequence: TGTGCCAGCAGGCCAGCGGGGTCCCCTCGGGCCCAGCATTTT.

The CDR3, as DNA: TGTGCCAGCAGCTTAGGCCCACTTACCTACGAGCAGTACTTC. Translating it yields CASSLGPLTYEQYF. J is TRBJ2-7 and V is TRBV7-2; D is unresolved. Germline V lookup: CDR1 SGHTA, CDR2 FQGNSA. Trimming pared 1 base from V and 2 bases from J, leaving 9 bases between. CDR3 length equals 14 residues.

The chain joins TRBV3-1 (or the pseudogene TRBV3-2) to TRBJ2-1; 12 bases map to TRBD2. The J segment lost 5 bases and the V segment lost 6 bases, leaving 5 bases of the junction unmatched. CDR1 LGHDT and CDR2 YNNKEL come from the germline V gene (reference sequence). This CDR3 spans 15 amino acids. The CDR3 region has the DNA TGTGCCAGCAGACTAGCGGGAGGCGATCACAATGAGCAGTTCTTC. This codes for CASRLAGGDHNEQFF.

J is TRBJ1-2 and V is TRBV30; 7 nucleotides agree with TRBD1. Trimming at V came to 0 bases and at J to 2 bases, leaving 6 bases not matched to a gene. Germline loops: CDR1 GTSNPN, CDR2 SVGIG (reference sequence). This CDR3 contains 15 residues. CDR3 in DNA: TGTGCCTGGAGTGTAAAGGGGGCTCCCAACTATGGCTACACCTTC. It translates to CAWSVKGAPNYGYTF. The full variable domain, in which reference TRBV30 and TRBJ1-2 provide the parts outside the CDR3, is SQTIHQWPATLVQPVGSPLSLECTVEGTSNPNLYWYRQAAGRGLQLLFYSVGIGQISSEVPQNLSASRPQDRQFILSSKKLLLSDSGFYLCAWSVKGAPNYGYTFGSGTRLTVV.

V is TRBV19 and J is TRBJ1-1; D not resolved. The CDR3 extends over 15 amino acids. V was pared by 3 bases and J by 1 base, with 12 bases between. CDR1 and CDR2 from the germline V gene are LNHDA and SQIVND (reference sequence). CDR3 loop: CASSIKVQTNTEAFF. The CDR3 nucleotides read TGTGCCAGTAGTATCAAAGTACAGACGAACACTGAAGCTTTCTTT.

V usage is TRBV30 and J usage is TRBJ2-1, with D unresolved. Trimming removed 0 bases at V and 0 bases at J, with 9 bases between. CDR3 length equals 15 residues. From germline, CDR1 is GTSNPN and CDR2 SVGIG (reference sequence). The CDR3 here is CAWSVLPNSYNEQFF. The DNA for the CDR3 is TGTGCCTGGAGTGTACTCCCCAACTCCTACAATGAGCAGTTCTTC.

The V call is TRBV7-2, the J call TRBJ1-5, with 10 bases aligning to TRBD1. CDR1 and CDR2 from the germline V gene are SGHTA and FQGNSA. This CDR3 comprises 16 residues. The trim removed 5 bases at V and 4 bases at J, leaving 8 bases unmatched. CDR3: CASSPGTGVRNQPQHF. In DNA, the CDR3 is TGTGCCAGCAGCCCCGGGACAGGGGTACGGAATCAGCCCCAGCATTTT.

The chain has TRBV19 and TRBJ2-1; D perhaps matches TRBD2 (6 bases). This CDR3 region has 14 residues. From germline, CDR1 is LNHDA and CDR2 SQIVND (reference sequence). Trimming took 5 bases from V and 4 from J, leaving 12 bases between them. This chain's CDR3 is CASSGGEPYNEQFF. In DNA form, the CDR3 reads TGTGCCAGTAGTGGAGGGGAACCTTACAATGAGCAGTTCTTC.

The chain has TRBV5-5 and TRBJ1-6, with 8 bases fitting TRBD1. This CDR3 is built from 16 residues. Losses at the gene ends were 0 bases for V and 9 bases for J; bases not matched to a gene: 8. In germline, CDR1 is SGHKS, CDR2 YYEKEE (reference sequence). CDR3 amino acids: CASSLDRGLSASPLHF. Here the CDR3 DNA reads TGTGCCAGCAGCTTGGACAGGGGGTTGTCGGCTTCACCCCTCCACTTT.

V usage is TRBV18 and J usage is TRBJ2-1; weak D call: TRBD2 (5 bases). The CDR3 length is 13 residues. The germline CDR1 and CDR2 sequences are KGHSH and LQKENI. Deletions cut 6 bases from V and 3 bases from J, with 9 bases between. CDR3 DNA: TGTGCCAGCTCTGGACTCCGCTACAATGAGCAGTTCTTC. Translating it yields CASSGLRYNEQFF.

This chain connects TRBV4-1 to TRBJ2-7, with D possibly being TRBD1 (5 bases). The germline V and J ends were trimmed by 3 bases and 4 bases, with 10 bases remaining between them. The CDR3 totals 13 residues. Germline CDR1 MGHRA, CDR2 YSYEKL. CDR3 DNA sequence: TGCGCCAGCAGCCATCTTACAGGTTACGAGCAGTACTTC. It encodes CASSHLTGYEQYF.

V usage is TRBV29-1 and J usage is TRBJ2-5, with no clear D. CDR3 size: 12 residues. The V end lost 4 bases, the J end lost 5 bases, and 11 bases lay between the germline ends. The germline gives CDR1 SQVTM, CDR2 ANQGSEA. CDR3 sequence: CSVGPLGETQYF. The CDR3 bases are TGCAGCGTTGGGCCGCTCGGGGAGACCCAGTACTTC.

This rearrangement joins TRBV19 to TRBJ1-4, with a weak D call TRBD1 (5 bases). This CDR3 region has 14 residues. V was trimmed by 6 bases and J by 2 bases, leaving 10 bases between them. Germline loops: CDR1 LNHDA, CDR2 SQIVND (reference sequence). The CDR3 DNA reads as TGTGCCAGTAGCCCGACAGCTACTAATGAAAAACTGTTTTTT. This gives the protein CASSPTATNEKLFF.

The CDR3 DNA sequence: TGCAGCGTAACAGGGGTAGAGACCCAGTACTTC. It yields the protein CSVTGVETQYF. The gene calls are TRBV29-1 and TRBJ2-5; 7 bases map to TRBD1. Losses at the gene ends were 6 bases for V and 4 bases for J; bases not matched to a gene: 2. CDR1 is SQVTM, CDR2 ANQGSEA, per germline. This CDR3 comprises 11 residues.

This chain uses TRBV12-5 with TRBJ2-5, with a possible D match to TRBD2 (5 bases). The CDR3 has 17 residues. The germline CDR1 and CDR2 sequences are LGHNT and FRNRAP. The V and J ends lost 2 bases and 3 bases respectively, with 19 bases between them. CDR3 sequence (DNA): TGTGCTAGTGGTTTGTTCGGGGAACAGCCGGGCAAAGAGACCCAGTACTTC. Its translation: CASGLFGEQPGKETQYF.

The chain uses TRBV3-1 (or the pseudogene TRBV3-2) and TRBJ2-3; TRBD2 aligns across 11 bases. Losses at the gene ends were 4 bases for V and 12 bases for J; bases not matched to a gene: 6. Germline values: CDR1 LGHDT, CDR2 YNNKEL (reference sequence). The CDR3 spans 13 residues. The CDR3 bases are TGTGCCAGCAGCCGTCAGACTAGCGGGATACAGTATTTT. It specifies CASSRQTSGIQYF.